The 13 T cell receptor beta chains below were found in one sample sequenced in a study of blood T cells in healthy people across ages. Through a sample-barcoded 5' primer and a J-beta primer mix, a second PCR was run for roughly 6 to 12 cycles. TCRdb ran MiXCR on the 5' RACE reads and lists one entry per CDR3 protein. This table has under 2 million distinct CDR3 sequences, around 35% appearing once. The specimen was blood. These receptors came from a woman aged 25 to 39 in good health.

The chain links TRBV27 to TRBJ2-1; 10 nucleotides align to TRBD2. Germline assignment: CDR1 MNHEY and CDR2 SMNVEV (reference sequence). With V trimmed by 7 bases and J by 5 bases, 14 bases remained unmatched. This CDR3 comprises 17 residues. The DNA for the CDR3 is TGTGCCAGCACACGTACCACGAAAGCGGGGGGGGACAATGAGCAGTTCTTC. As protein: CASTRTTKAGGDNEQFF.

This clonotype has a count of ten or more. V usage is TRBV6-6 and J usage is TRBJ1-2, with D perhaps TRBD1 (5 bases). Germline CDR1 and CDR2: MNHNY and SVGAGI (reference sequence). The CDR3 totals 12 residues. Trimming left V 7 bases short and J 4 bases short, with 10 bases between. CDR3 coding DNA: TGTGCCAGCACCCCGGGGGGCTATGGCTACACCTTC. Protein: CASTPGGYGYTF.

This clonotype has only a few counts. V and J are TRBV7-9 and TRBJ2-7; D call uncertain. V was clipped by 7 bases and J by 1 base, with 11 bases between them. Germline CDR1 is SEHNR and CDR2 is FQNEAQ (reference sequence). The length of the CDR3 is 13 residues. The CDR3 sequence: CASTPGESYEQYF. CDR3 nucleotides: TGTGCCAGCACGCCCGGAGAATCCTACGAGCAGTACTTC. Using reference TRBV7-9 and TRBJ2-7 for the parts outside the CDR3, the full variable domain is DTGVSQNPRHKITKRGQNVTFRCDPISEHNRLYWYRQTLGQGPEFLTYFQNEAQLEKSRLLSDRFSAERPKGSFSTLEIQRTEQGDSAMYLCASTPGESYEQYFGPGTRLTVT.

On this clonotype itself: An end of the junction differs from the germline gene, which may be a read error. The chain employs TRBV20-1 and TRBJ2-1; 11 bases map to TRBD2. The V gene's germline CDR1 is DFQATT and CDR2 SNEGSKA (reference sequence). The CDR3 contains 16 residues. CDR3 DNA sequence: TGCAGCGCTAGAGACTCGGGACTAGCGGAAACGGGGGAGCAGTTCTTC. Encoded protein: CSARDSGLAETGEQFF.

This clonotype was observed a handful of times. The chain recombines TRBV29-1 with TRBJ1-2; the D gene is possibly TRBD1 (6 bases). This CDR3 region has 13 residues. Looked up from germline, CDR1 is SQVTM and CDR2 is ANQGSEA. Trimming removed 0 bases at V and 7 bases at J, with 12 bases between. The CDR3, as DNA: TGCAGCGTTGAAGAAGGGGGGCGGGTTGGCTACACCTTC. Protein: CSVEEGGRVGYTF.

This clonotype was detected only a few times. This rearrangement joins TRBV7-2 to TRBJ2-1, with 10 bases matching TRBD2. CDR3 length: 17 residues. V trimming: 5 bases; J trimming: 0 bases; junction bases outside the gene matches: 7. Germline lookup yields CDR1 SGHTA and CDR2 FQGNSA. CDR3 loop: CASSLRLAGASYNEQFF. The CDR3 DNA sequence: TGTGCCAGCAGCCTCCGGCTAGCGGGAGCCTCCTACAATGAGCAGTTCTTC.

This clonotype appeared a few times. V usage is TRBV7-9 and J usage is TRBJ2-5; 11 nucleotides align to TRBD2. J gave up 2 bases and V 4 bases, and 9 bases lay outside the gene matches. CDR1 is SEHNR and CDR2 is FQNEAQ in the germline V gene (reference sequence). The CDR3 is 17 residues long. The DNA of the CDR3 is TGTGCCAGCAGCTGGGAACCCGGGACTAGCGGTCAAGAGACCCAGTACTTC. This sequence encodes CASSWEPGTSGQETQYF.

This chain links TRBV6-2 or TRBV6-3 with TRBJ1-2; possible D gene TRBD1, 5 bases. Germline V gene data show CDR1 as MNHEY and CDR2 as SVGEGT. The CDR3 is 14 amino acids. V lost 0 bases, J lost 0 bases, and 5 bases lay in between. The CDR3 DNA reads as TGTGCCAGCAGTTACTCACAGGCTAACTATGGCTACACCTTC. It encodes CASSYSQANYGYTF.

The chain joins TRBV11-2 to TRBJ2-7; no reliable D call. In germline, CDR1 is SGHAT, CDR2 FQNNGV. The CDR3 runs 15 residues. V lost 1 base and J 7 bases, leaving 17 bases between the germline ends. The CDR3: CASSLVGVTVKEQYF. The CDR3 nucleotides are TGTGCCAGCAGCTTAGTTGGGGTTACAGTCAAAGAGCAGTACTTC.

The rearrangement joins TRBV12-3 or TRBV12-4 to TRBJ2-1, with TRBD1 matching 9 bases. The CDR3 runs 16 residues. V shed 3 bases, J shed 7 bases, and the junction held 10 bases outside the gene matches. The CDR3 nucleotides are TGTGCCAGCAGTTTTTGGGCCGGGACAGGGCGGAATGAGCAGTTCTTC. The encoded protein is CASSFWAGTGRNEQFF.

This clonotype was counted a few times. CDR3 nucleotides: TGTGCCAGCTTCCGGCAAGCGGATGGATACAATGAGCAGTTCTTC. It translates to CASFRQADGYNEQFF. The chain joins TRBV6-7 to TRBJ2-1; possible D gene TRBD2, 5 bases. TRBV6-7 is identified as an open reading frame with a role that is uncertain. V lost 8 bases to trimming and J lost 4 bases, with 18 bases between them. The CDR3 length is 15 residues.

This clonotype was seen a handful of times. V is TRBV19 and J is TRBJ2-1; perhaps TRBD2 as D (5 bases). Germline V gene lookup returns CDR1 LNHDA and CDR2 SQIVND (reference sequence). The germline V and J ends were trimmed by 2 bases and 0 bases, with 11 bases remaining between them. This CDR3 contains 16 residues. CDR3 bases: TGTGCCAGTAGTATAACGGGAAGAAGCTCCTACAATGAGCAGTTCTTC. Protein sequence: CASSITGRSSYNEQFF.

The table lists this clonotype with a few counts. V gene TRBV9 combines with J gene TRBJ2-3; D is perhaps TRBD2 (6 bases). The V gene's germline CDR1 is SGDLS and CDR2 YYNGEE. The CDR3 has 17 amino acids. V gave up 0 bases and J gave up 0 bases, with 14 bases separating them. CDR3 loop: CASSVGPTSTSTDTQYF. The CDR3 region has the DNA TGTGCCAGCAGCGTAGGCCCTACTAGCACCAGCACAGATACGCAGTATTTT.